These T cell receptor beta chains were read from a single sample in a study of blood T cells in healthy people across ages. A single record per CDR3 protein comes from TCRdb applying MiXCR to the 5' RACE reads. The sample lists 1,500,000 or so distinct CDR3 sequences; 45% to 70% were seen once. What was sequenced was blood. The receptors originated from a man younger than 35 in good health. CDR3s include the opening cysteine and the closing phenylalanine or tryptophan. D genes are given only for firm matches. Clone size is given for some rows only: seen once, a few or many times, or a class if the clone is expanded.

V	D	size	J	CDR3	DNA
TRBV5-6	TRBD1	NA	TRBJ1-1	CASSKGTDAFGGTEAFF	TGTGCCAGCAGCAAAGGGACAGATGCTTTCGGGGGCACTGAAGCTTTCTTT
TRBV2	NA	NA	TRBJ2-7	CASSAQSYEQYF	TGTGCCAGCAGCGCTCAGAGCTACGAGCAGTACTTC
TRBV12-3/TRBV12-4	NA	NA	TRBJ2-7	CASGTQNTYEQYF	TGTGCCAGCGGTACCCAGAACACCTACGAGCAGTACTTC
TRBV7-2	TRBD1	NA	TRBJ1-1	CASSLGQVGTEAFF	TGTGCCAGCAGCCTCGGACAGGTTGGCACTGAAGCTTTCTTT
TRBV5-4	TRBD2	NA	TRBJ2-7	CASSSVLLAGAVNEQYF	TGTGCCAGCAGCTCGGTTCTACTAGCGGGAGCAGTAAATGAGCAGTACTTC
TRBV7-2	NA	few	TRBJ2-3	CASSRKGARHTQYF	TGTGCCAGCAGCCGAAAGGGAGCCCGACACACGCAGTATTTT
TRBV6-1	TRBD1	NA	TRBJ2-5	CASRADRAQETQYF	TGTGCCAGCAGGGCAGACAGGGCCCAAGAGACCCAGTACTTC
TRBV10-3	NA	NA	TRBJ1-6	CAIREYNSPLHF	TGTGCCATCAGGGAATATAATTCACCCCTCCACTTT
TRBV6-2/TRBV6-3	TRBD2	few	TRBJ2-3	CASSYSEGGRADTQYF	TGTGCCAGCAGTTACTCGGAGGGCGGGAGAGCAGATACGCAGTATTTT
TRBV27	NA	once	TRBJ1-2	CASSFPGEVGYTF	TGTGCCAGCAGTTTCCCAGGGGAGGTTGGCTACACCTTC
TRBV29-1	NA	few	TRBJ2-5	CSVAIGIQYF	TGCAGCGTTGCCATCGGTATCCAGTACTTC
TRBV7-2	NA	NA	TRBJ2-7	CASSQDGNYEQYF	TGTGCCAGCAGCCAGGACGGGAACTACGAGCAGTACTTC
TRBV29-1	NA	NA	TRBJ2-5	CSVEERGSRETQYF	TGCAGCGTTGAAGAAAGGGGTTCCAGGGAGACCCAGTACTTC
TRBV12-3/TRBV12-4	NA	NA	TRBJ1-2	CASSRLYYGYTF	TGTGCCAGCAGTCGACTTTATTATGGCTACACCTTC
TRBV29-1	NA	NA	TRBJ1-2	CSVDYRNDLYGYTF	TGCAGCGTTGATTACAGGAACGACCTCTATGGCTACACCTTC
TRBV28	NA	NA	TRBJ1-2	CASRAGTVNYGYTF	TGTGCCAGCAGGGCCGGGACGGTTAACTATGGCTACACCTTC
TRBV20-1	NA	few	TRBJ1-6	CSARGGGSPLHF	TGCAGTGCTAGAGGGGGCGGTTCACCCCTCCACTTT
TRBV6-6	NA	NA	TRBJ2-7	CASRPERSYEQYF	TGTGCCAGCAGGCCGGAGAGGTCCTACGAGCAGTACTTC
TRBV25-1	NA	few	TRBJ1-1	CASSATGMNTEAFF	TGTGCCAGCAGTGCGACGGGCATGAACACTGAAGCTTTCTTT
TRBV12-3/TRBV12-4	NA	NA	TRBJ2-1	CASSFHEDLTYNEQFF	TGTGCCAGCAGTTTCCATGAGGACTTAACCTACAATGAGCAGTTCTTC
TRBV7-9	TRBD1	NA	TRBJ2-5	CATKPSPGQGNQETQYF	TGTGCCACCAAACCTAGCCCGGGACAGGGTAATCAAGAGACCCAGTACTTC
TRBV3-1	NA	NA	TRBJ2-6	CASSLGRLRVSGANVLTF	TGTGCCAGCAGCCTTGGACGGCTACGAGTGTCTGGGGCCAACGTCCTGACTTTC
TRBV13	TRBD2	few	TRBJ2-1	CASSSTGTRVNEQFF	TGTGCCAGCAGCTCAACCGGGACTAGGGTAAATGAGCAGTTCTTC
TRBV11-2	NA	once	TRBJ2-7	CASSFYICSANVATNYEQYF	NA
TRBV6-6	NA	few	TRBJ2-1	CASSYSRLGGLGNEQFF	TGTGCCAGCAGTTACTCCAGACTAGGGGGACTGGGTAATGAGCAGTTCTTC
TRBV24-1	NA	NA	TRBJ2-7	CATSLRWEPYEQYF	TGTGCCACCAGTTTGAGGTGGGAACCCTACGAGCAGTACTTC
TRBV27	NA	NA	TRBJ2-5	CASSFSHTYQETQYF	TGTGCCAGCAGTTTTAGCCACACGTACCAAGAGACCCAGTACTTC
TRBV20-1	TRBD1	few	TRBJ2-1	CSAPDRASRGDDEQFF	TGCAGTGCTCCAGACAGGGCGAGTAGAGGGGACGATGAGCAGTTCTTC
TRBV7-9	NA	NA	TRBJ2-7	CASSQDSLGEQYF	TGTGCCAGCAGCCAGGACAGTTTGGGGGAGCAGTACTTC
TRBV7-9	NA	few	TRBJ1-1	CASSPANKAFF	TGTGCCAGCAGCCCCGCAAACAAAGCTTTCTTT
TRBV3-1	NA	NA	TRBJ2-7	CASNDGGRSYEQYF	TGTGCCAGCAACGACGGGGGCCGGAGCTACGAGCAGTACTTC
TRBV6-1	NA	many	TRBJ1-5	CASSPLGGRNQPQHF	TGTGCCAGCAGTCCCTTGGGGGGACGCAATCAGCCCCAGCATTTT
TRBV2	TRBD2	NA	TRBJ2-3	CASSEGGLMGVDTQYF	TGTGCCAGCAGTGAAGGGGGACTAATGGGGGTCGATACGCAGTATTTT
TRBV28	NA	NA	TRBJ2-7	CASSIRGAPYEQYF	TGTGCCAGCAGTATACGGGGGGCACCCTACGAGCAGTACTTC
TRBV12-3/TRBV12-4	NA	few	TRBJ1-2	CASSLYNLAPPTDYGYTF	TGTGCCAGCAGTTTATACAACTTGGCACCCCCTACCGACTATGGCTACACCTTC
TRBV7-9	TRBD1	NA	TRBJ1-2	CASSPRTGRMVDYGYTF	TGTGCCAGCAGCCCCAGGACAGGGAGAATGGTGGACTATGGCTACACCTTC
TRBV20-1	NA	NA	TRBJ2-7	CSASFRAKKAYEQYF	TGCAGTGCTAGCTTCAGGGCTAAGAAGGCCTACGAGCAGTACTTC
TRBV29-1	NA	NA	TRBJ2-1	CSFDWAEGQSGQFF	TGCAGCTTTGACTGGGCCGAGGGACAAAGCGGGCAGTTCTTC
TRBV6-5	NA	NA	TRBJ1-3	CASSYSSSRGIYF	TGTGCCAGCAGTTACTCGTCGTCTCGCGGCATATATTTT
TRBV6-5	NA	NA	TRBJ2-5	CASSRGGAGGEETQYF	TGTGCCAGCAGTCGCGGTGGGGCAGGGGGGGAAGAGACCCAGTACTTC
TRBV28	NA	NA	TRBJ2-1	CASSPTGWEHNEQFF	TGTGCCAGCAGCCCAACGGGATGGGAGCACAATGAGCAGTTCTTC
TRBV5-1	NA	many	TRBJ2-7	CASSLDISYEQYF	TGCGCCAGCAGCTTGGACATTTCCTACGAGCAGTACTTC
TRBV29-1	NA	NA	TRBJ2-1	CSVGRYMDEQFF	TGCAGCGTTGGACGGTACATGGATGAGCAGTTCTTC
TRBV7-9	NA	few	TRBJ2-7	CASSLVLAGVEQYF	TGTGCCAGCAGCTTAGTGCTTGCAGGGGTCGAGCAGTACTTC
TRBV7-2	NA	NA	TRBJ2-7	CASSSTGMGNYEQYF	TGTGCCAGCAGCTCTACGGGTATGGGTAACTACGAGCAGTACTTC
TRBV9	TRBD2	NA	TRBJ2-2	CASSVVLTSPPGELFF	TGTGCCAGCAGCGTAGTACTGACTAGCCCTCCGGGGGAGCTGTTTTTT
TRBV3-1	NA	few	TRBJ2-4	CASSKGTFLAKNIQYF	TGTGCCAGCAGCAAAGGGACCTTTCTAGCCAAAAACATTCAGTACTTC
TRBV29-1	NA	few	TRBJ2-7	CSVKRWVGGPYEQYF	TGCAGCGTTAAGCGGTGGGTCGGTGGTCCCTACGAGCAGTACTTC
TRBV5-1	TRBD2	NA	TRBJ2-3	CASSLERLAGATDTQYF	TGCGCCAGCAGCTTGGAGCGGCTAGCGGGAGCCACAGATACGCAGTATTTT
TRBV28	NA	NA	TRBJ1-2	CASSSVMGGASYGYTF	TGTGCCAGCAGTTCGGTGATGGGGGGGGCCAGCTATGGCTACACCTTC
TRBV3-1	TRBD1	NA	TRBJ2-5	CASSQEGQLKETQYF	TGTGCCAGCAGCCAAGAGGGACAGCTTAAAGAGACCCAGTACTTC
TRBV20-1	NA	NA	TRBJ2-1	CSASLTLGYNEQFF	TGCAGTGCTAGTCTGACCCTAGGTTACAATGAGCAGTTCTTC
TRBV5-1	NA	NA	TRBJ2-1	CASSLAAISEQFF	TGCGCCAGCAGCTTGGCGGCTATAAGTGAGCAGTTCTTC
TRBV5-1	NA	NA	TRBJ1-3	CASSLDRVDGNAIYF	TGCGCCAGCAGCTTGGACAGGGTGGATGGAAACGCCATATATTTT
TRBV28	NA	NA	TRBJ2-7	CASSSPLIGYEDEQYF	TGTGCCAGCAGTTCACCCCTTATAGGGTATGAAGACGAGCAGTACTTC
TRBV4-3	TRBD1	NA	TRBJ2-4	CASSPTGQGVWNIQYF	TGCGCCAGCAGCCCCACTGGACAGGGGGTATGGAACATTCAGTACTTC
TRBV3-1	TRBD1	NA	TRBJ2-5	CASSRRDRGETQYF	TGTGCCAGCAGCCGCCGGGACAGGGGTGAGACCCAGTACTTC